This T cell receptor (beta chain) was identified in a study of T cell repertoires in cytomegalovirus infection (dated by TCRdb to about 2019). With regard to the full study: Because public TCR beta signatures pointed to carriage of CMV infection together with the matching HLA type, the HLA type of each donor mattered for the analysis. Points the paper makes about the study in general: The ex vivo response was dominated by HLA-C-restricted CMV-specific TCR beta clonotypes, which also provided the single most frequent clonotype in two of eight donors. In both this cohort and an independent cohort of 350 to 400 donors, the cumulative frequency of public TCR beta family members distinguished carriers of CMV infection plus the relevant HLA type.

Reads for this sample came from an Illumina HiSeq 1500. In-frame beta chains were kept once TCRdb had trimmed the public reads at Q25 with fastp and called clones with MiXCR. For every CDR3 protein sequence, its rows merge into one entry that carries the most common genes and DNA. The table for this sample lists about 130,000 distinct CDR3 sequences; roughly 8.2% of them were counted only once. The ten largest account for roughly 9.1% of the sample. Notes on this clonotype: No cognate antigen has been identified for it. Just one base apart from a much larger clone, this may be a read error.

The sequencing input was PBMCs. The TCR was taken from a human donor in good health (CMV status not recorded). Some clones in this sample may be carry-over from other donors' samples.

The DNA reads TGCAGTGCTAGCACAGGGGACACTGAAGCTTTATTT. Translated, this is CSASTGDTEALF. This chain joins TRBV20-1 to TRBJ1-1; 7 bases in the junction line up with TRBD1. Per the germline V gene (reference sequence), DFQATT is the CDR1 and SNEGSKA is the CDR2. The CDR3 contains 12 residues, cysteine and phenylalanine counted. The retained sequence is limited to the CDR3, 36 bases, with the frame set at the first base.